This T cell receptor (beta chain) was sequenced during a study of blood T cell repertoires in COVID-19. Study overall: There were acute and convalescent COVID-19 samples, and they came from the United States, Italy and Spain.

This table comes from immunoSEQ multiplex PCR, and its TCRdb copy is limited to in-frame clones, with some not included. The table lists about 81,000 clones, 88% of them singletons. Germline CDR1 reads LGHDT; CDR2 reads YNNKEL (reference sequence). The V end was cut by 2 bases, the J end by 6 bases, with 10 bases between. The CDR3 loop spans 13 amino acids. This receptor was taken from a man between 65 and 80 years old with acute or convalescent COVID-19. The sample comprised peripheral blood. The chain links TRBV3-1 (or the pseudogene TRBV3-2) to TRBJ1-1, with D unclear. CDR3 residues: CASSQNTGAEAFF. The CDR3 DNA reads TGTGCCAGCAGCCAAAACACGGGAGCTGAAGCTTTCTTT.